The 17 T cell receptor beta chains below all came from one sample that was sequenced in a study of blood T cell repertoires in COVID-19. Sequenced by immunoSEQ multiplex PCR; TCRdb stores in-frame clones only, minus some. The sample includes 150,000 to 200,000 clones, 65% to 90% seen only once; the top ten take around 8.3%. The sample consisted of peripheral blood. All receptors come from a man aged 55 to 70 with acute or convalescent COVID-19.

The chain is built from TRBV24-1 and TRBJ1-2; no reliable D call. This CDR3 is 13 amino acids long. Trimming removed 3 bases at V and 3 bases at J, with 7 bases between. CDR1 and CDR2 from the germline V gene are KGHDR and SFDVKD. This chain's CDR3 is CATSDNRDYGYTF. Written as DNA, the CDR3 is TGTGCCACCAGTGATAACCGCGACTATGGCTACACCTTC.

The genes are TRBV27 and TRBJ2-7; TRBD2 matches 12 bases. Per the germline V gene, CDR1 is MNHEY and CDR2 is SMNVEV (reference sequence). There are 16 residues in the CDR3. V lost 6 bases to trimming and J lost 2 bases; unmatched junction nucleotides: 8. CDR3 DNA: TGTGCCAGCAGGACCCGCGGACTAGCGGGAACCTACGAGCAGTACTTC. Its protein is CASRTRGLAGTYEQYF.

The chain recombines TRBV12-3 or TRBV12-4 with TRBJ1-2, with no clear D. V gave up 6 bases and J gave up 8 bases, with 16 bases separating them. CDR3 length equals 13 residues. The CDR3 DNA is TGTGCCAGCAGCCGGGTCATAAACAACGGCTACACCTTC. The encoded protein is CASSRVINNGYTF.

This sequence joins TRBV28 and TRBJ2-2; a weak D match, TRBD1 (7 bases). V gave up 1 base and J gave up 7 bases, with 19 bases separating them. Per the germline V gene, CDR1 is MDHEN and CDR2 is SYDVKM. This CDR3 contains 17 residues. This CDR3 is CASSLYPGGRTNGELFF. DNA for the CDR3: TGTGCCAGCAGTTTATACCCAGGGGGACGGACTAACGGGGAGCTGTTTTTT.

The V and J genes are TRBV4-1 and TRBJ1-3, with D uncertain. The CDR3 is made up of 16 amino acids. Germline values: CDR1 MGHRA, CDR2 YSYEKL. The V end was cut by 2 bases, the J end by 0 bases, with 11 bases between. This CDR3 is CASSQKPPSSGNTIYF. Here the CDR3 DNA reads TGCGCCAGCAGCCAAAAGCCACCGAGCTCTGGAAACACCATATATTTT.

The chain couples TRBV5-1 to TRBJ1-3; D perhaps matches TRBD1 (6 bases). CDR1 and CDR2 (germline): SGHRS, YFSETQ. The CDR3 consists of 15 residues. Trimming removed 7 bases from V and 0 bases from J, with 14 bases in between. The CDR3 loop reads CASGFETGSGNTIYF. CDR3 sequence (DNA): TGCGCCAGCGGGTTCGAGACAGGCTCTGGAAACACCATATATTTT.

The gene calls are TRBV19 and TRBJ1-5, with a possible D match to TRBD1 (5 bases). Germline V gives CDR1 LNHDA, CDR2 SQIVND (reference sequence). The ends were cut back, 7 bases at V and 6 bases at J, with 25 bases in the middle. The CDR3 spans 17 residues. CDR3 DNA sequence: TGTGCCAGTAACGGTGGGAGGGGCAACCCTCGGGGTCAGCCCCAGCATTTT. It yields the protein CASNGGRGNPRGQPQHF.

The J gene is TRBJ1-1, the V gene TRBV24-1; D possibly corresponds to TRBD1 (5 bases). Deletions cut 4 bases from V and 3 bases from J, with 14 bases between. This CDR3 contains 15 residues. Germline assignment: CDR1 KGHDR and CDR2 SFDVKD. CDR3 residues: CATSDTTAGDTEAFF. CDR3 sequence (DNA): TGTGCCACCAGTGACACCACGGCGGGGGACACTGAAGCTTTCTTT.

This chain joins TRBV5-8 and TRBJ1-2, with 11 positions matching TRBD1. Losses at the gene ends were 7 bases for V and 5 bases for J; bases not matched to a gene: 4. CDR1 SGHTS and CDR2 YDEGEE come from the germline V gene. CDR3 length: 13 amino acids. CDR3 sequence reads: CASRRDRGYGYTF. The CDR3 DNA is TGTGCCAGCCGACGGGACAGGGGGTATGGCTACACCTTC.

V usage is TRBV10-3 and J usage is TRBJ2-7, with no clear D. The V end was cut by 4 bases, the J end by 3 bases, with 16 bases between. This CDR3 has 15 residues. Germline values: CDR1 ENHRY, CDR2 SYGVKD. This CDR3 is CAISAVTGSNYEQYF. The CDR3 nucleotides are TGTGCCATCAGTGCGGTCACCGGGTCCAACTACGAGCAGTACTTC.

The chain employs TRBV5-5 and TRBJ1-1; no clear D gene. The CDR3 runs 13 residues. Trimming cost V 4 bases and J 5 bases, with 12 bases left between them. Germline V CDR1 and CDR2: SGHKS, YYEKEE (reference sequence). Written as DNA, the CDR3 is TGTGCCAGCAGCCGTCGGAGGGAGACTGAAGCTTTCTTT. Protein sequence: CASSRRRETEAFF. Using reference TRBV5-5 and TRBJ1-1 for the parts outside the CDR3, the full variable domain is DAGVTQSPTHLIKTRGQQVTLRCSPISGHKSVSWYQQVLGQGPQFIFQYYEKEERGRGNFPDRFSARQFPNYSSELNVNALLLGDSALYLCASSRRRETEAFFGQGTRLTVV.

This chain links TRBV11-2 with TRBJ2-1; D is uncertain. CDR1 and CDR2 from the germline V gene are SGHAT and FQNNGV. The CDR3 consists of 12 residues. V lost 2 bases and J lost 8, with 7 bases in between. CDR3 protein: CASSLSLDEQFF. The CDR3 DNA follows: TGTGCCAGCAGCTTATCCCTCGATGAGCAGTTCTTC.

This clone was picked up one time. The chain links TRBV11-2 to TRBJ2-7, with D hard to call. V was clipped by 1 base and J by 3 bases, with 10 bases between them. Germline CDR1 SGHAT, CDR2 FQNNGV. The CDR3 contains 14 residues. CDR3 sequence (DNA): TGTGCCAGCAGCTTAGTCCAGAGGAGCTACGAGCAGTACTTC. Amino acid sequence: CASSLVQRSYEQYF.

The chain links TRBV5-4 to TRBJ2-3; a weak D match, TRBD2 (5 bases). V lost 0 bases to trimming and J lost 5 bases, with 10 bases between them. This CDR3 region has 14 residues. Per germline, CDR1 SGHNT and CDR2 YYREEE (reference sequence). CDR3 sequence: CASSLGLGGDTQYF. Here the CDR3 DNA reads TGTGCCAGCAGCTTGGGTCTAGGAGGAGATACGCAGTATTTT.

The chain employs TRBV28 and TRBJ1-5; 8 nucleotides line up with TRBD1. CDR1 is MDHEN and CDR2 is SYDVKM in the germline V gene. The CDR3 contains 17 residues. Trimming cost V 5 bases and J 3 bases; bases outside gene matches: 12. The CDR3 nucleotides are TGTGCCAGCAGTATTGCCAGGGGGCCGGGCTCCAATCAGCCCCAGCATTTT. It specifies CASSIARGPGSNQPQHF.

This chain connects TRBV28 to TRBJ2-1; D possibly corresponds to TRBD2 (6 bases). Germline lookup yields CDR1 MDHEN and CDR2 SYDVKM. V was pared by 3 bases and J by 14 bases, with 17 bases between. The CDR3 runs to 13 residues. The CDR3 bases are TGTGCCAGCAGTTTGGTGGACTACGGGCGAAAGTTCTTC. It codes for CASSLVDYGRKFF.

The chain employs TRBV29-1 and TRBJ2-5; TRBD1 might be the D (6 bases). Trimming removed 7 bases at V and 5 bases at J, with 17 bases between. This CDR3 has 13 residues. Germline V gives CDR1 SQVTM, CDR2 ANQGSEA. The DNA for the CDR3 is TGCAGCGACTCAGGGGTTTCGCGCGAGACCCAGTACTTC. Translation: CSDSGVSRETQYF.